What follows are 9 T cell receptor beta chains derived from one specimen sequenced in a study of breast tumors, draining lymph nodes, adjacent tissues. One entry per CDR3 protein results from TCRdb running MiXCR on the multiplex PCR reads. Of fewer than 25,000 distinct CDR3 sequences listed, 55% to 80% are singletons. Sequenced material: tumor-adjacent breast tissue. Every receptor here comes from a female donor with breast cancer. Some clones in this sample may be carry-over from other donors' samples.

This rearrangement joins TRBV11-1 to TRBJ2-7; no definite D call. V lost 11 bases and J 0 bases, leaving 14 bases between the germline ends. This CDR3 comprises 13 residues. In germline, CDR1 is SGHAT, CDR2 FQDESV (reference sequence). CDR3 amino acids: CAQDILRSYEQYV. The CDR3 DNA follows: TGTGCCCAAGACATCCTCCGCTCCTACGAGCAGTACGTC.

This clonotype was recorded many times. The chain links TRBV7-2 to TRBJ1-5; no clear D gene. V was clipped by 5 bases and J by 3 bases, with 5 bases between them. Germline CDR1 SGHTA, CDR2 FQGNSA. The CDR3 has 12 residues. CDR3 coding DNA: TGTGCCAGCAGCCCGTCCAATCAGCCCCAGCATTTT. This translates into CASSPSNQPQHF. The full variable domain, rest sourced from reference TRBV7-2 and TRBJ1-5, is GAGVSQSPSNKVTEKGKDVELRCDPISGHTALYWYRQSLGQGLEFLIYFQGNSAPDKSGLPSDRFSAERTGGSVSTLTIQRTQQEDSAVYLCASSPSNQPQHFGDGTRLSIL.

By proportion, this clonotype is medium-sized. The chain recombines TRBV20-1 with TRBJ1-2; TRBD1 matches 7 bases. V shed 0 bases and J 3 bases; nucleotides not matched to a gene: 7. CDR3 size: 15 residues. Germline V CDR1 and CDR2: DFQATT, SNEGSKA (reference sequence). The CDR3 protein is CSARDQKGGHYGYTF. The CDR3 DNA reads TGCAGTGCTAGAGATCAAAAAGGGGGCCACTATGGCTACACCTTC.

The chain employs TRBV11-1 and TRBJ2-6; TRBD1 agrees at 7 bases. The V gene's germline CDR1 is SGHAT and CDR2 FQDESV (reference sequence). The junction had 10 bases not matched to a gene; V was cut back by 4 bases and J by 4 bases. The CDR3 loop spans 17 amino acids. This chain's CDR3 is CASSWGQTLSGANVLTF. In nucleotides, the CDR3 is TGTGCCAGCAGCTGGGGACAGACCCTTTCGGGGGCCAACGTCCTGACTTTC.

V is TRBV9 and J is TRBJ2-3; D may be TRBD2 (7 bases). Looked up from germline, CDR1 is SGDLS and CDR2 is YYNGEE. This CDR3 has 16 amino acids. V was cut by 4 bases and J by 6 bases, with 21 bases left in between. The CDR3 loop is CASSPTTGGPYDTQYF. The CDR3 coding sequence is TGTGCCAGCAGCCCCACGACGGGGGGCCCATATGATACGCAGTATTTT. Full variable domain (rest looked up from reference TRBV9 and TRBJ2-3): DSGVTQTPKHLITATGQRVTLRCSPRSGDLSVYWYQQSLDQGLQFLIQYYNGEERAKGNILERFSAQQFPDLHSELNLSSLELGDSALYFCASSPTTGGPYDTQYFGPGTRLTVL.

V gene TRBV7-9 combines with J gene TRBJ2-1; possible D gene TRBD1, 6 bases. Looked up from germline, CDR1 is SEHNR and CDR2 is FQNEAQ (reference sequence). This CDR3 has 16 residues. V was trimmed by 4 bases and J by 5 bases, leaving 18 bases between them. The CDR3 sequence is CASSSGGSAPNNEQFF. The CDR3, as DNA: TGTGCCAGCAGCTCTGGGGGCAGCGCCCCAAACAATGAGCAGTTCTTC.

This clonotype is termed medium-sized. The chain combines TRBV12-3 or TRBV12-4 with TRBJ2-7; 9 bases fit TRBD2. J was trimmed by 5 bases and V by 2 bases; bases with no gene match: 7. The CDR3 runs to 15 residues. The CDR3 DNA reads as TGTGCCAGCAGTTTACAGGCGGGAGGGCCGCACGAGCAGTACTTC. Its translation is CASSLQAGGPHEQYF.

The V call is TRBV5-6, the J call TRBJ1-6; D is uncertain. This CDR3 comprises 9 residues. Trimming pared 5 bases from V and 11 bases from J, leaving 2 bases between. Per germline, CDR1 SGHDT and CDR2 YYEEEE. CDR3 in DNA: TGTGCCAGCAGTCCACCCCTCCACTTT. Its protein product is CASSPPLHF.

The chain links TRBV19 to TRBJ1-2; possibly TRBD1 for D (5 bases). Trimming removed 3 bases at V and 2 bases at J, with 13 bases between. Germline-derived CDR1 and CDR2 are LNHDA and SQIVND (reference sequence). The CDR3 covers 15 residues. The CDR3: CASSMAGYGNYGYTF. CDR3 nucleotide sequence: TGTGCCAGTAGTATGGCAGGGTATGGAAACTATGGCTACACCTTC.